This T cell receptor beta chain appears in the sequencing data of a study of early T cells in non-severe SARS-CoV-2 infection. TCRdb ran MiXCR on the 5' RACE reads and lists one entry per CDR3 protein. Among around 110,000 distinct CDR3 sequences listed, 11% were seen once. Looked up from germline, CDR1 is SGHVS and CDR2 is FQNEAQ. This CDR3 region has 15 residues. V was pared by 5 bases and J by 10 bases, with 16 bases of the junction left unmatched. The TCR originated in an adult who was a healthcare worker with PCR-confirmed SARS-CoV-2 infection or an uninfected control (not recorded which). The sequencing sample was made of whole blood. The chain employs TRBV7-8 and TRBJ1-1; 7 nucleotides match TRBD1. The DNA for the CDR3 is TGTGCCAGCAGCCGGGCACAGGGGTATTTAGTTGGAGCTTTCTTT. This translates into CASSRAQGYLVGAFF. The full variable domain, rest sourced from reference TRBV7-8 and TRBJ1-1, is GAGVSQSPRYKVAKRGQDVALRCDPISGHVSLFWYQQALGQGPEFLTYFQNEAQLDKSGLPSDRFFAERPEGSVSTLKIQRTQQEDSAVYLCASSRAQGYLVGAFFGQGTRLTVV.